The clone carrying this T cell receptor (beta chain) showed up just a few times. Its specificity is unknown. The sample is drawn from a study of blood T cells in healthy people across ages. Study-wide findings and caveats: A strong correlation was seen between TCR beta diversity and naive T cell percentage.

Alongside a J-beta primer mix, a sample-barcoded 5' primer served in a second PCR lasting roughly 6 to 11 cycles. With 12 random nucleotides, a template-switch adaptor tagged each individual cDNA molecule. TCRdb itself ran the 5' RACE reads through MiXCR, one entry per CDR3 protein. Counted here are approximately 1.5 million distinct CDR3 sequences, approximately 43% occurring once; the ten biggest clones make up under 5%. Each individual donor underwent a draw of approximately 10 milliliters of peripheral blood. At least 5.5 micrograms of total RNA were extracted per sample. Germline CDR1 MDHEN, CDR2 SYDVKM. This CDR3 comprises 14 residues. Trimming cost V 6 bases and J 6 bases; bases outside gene matches: 10.

Sequencing was performed on blood. The sequence came from a woman between 18 and 29 years old in good health. The chain has TRBV28 and TRBJ1-2, with TRBD1 matching over 7 bases. The DNA of the CDR3 is TGTGCCAGCAGCCGCCCGGGACAGTCCCATGGCTACACCTTC. As protein: CASSRPGQSHGYTF.